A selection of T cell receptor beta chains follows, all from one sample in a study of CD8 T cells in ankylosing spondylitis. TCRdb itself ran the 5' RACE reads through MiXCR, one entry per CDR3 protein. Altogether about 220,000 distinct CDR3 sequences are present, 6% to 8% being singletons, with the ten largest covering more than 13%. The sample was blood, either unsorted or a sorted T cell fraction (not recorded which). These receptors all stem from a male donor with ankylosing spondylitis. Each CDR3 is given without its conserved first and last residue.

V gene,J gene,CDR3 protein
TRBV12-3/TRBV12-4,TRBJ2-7,ASSLLAGLYYEQY
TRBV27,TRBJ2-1,ASSLRRNMLNEQF
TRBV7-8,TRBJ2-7,ASSPAETYEQY
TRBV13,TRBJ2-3,ASSLWASGITDTQY
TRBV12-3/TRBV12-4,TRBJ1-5,ASSLEATFRGNQPQH
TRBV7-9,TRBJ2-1,ASWSGGARNEQF
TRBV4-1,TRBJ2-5,ASSQDLPIPGETQY
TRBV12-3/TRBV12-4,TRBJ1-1,ASSENRGTEAF
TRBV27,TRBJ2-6,ASSSGSGANVLT
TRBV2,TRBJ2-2,ASSESRDRVNTGELF
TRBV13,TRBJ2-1,ASSFSGRYNEQF
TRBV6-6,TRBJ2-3,ASSYSSNTQY
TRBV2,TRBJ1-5,ASRGTGNQPQH
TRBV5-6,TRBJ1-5,ASSRGNNQPQH
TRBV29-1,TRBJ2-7,SVVSGTTYEQY
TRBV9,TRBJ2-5,ASSVGRDPGTQY
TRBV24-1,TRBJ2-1,ATSDFRDPTNEQF
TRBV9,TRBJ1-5,ASSVGTGLENQPQH
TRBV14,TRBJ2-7,ASSQDSPPHPQY
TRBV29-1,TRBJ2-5,SVPPRSLQETQY
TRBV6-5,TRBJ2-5,ASSYSSNIETQY
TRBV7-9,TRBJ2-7,ASSALAASYEQY
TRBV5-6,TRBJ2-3,ASSLVRDRVGDTQY
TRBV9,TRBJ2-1,ASSPGGGQSNEQF
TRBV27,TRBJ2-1,ASSLLGVGEQF
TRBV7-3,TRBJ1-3,ASSSPGQGESGNTIY
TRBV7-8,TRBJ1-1,ASSLMTGWNTEAF
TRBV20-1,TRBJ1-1,SAPWVLNTVAF
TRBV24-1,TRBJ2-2,ATSDPRERGGELF
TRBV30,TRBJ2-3,AWDLISGSTDTQY
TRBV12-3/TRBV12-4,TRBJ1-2,ASSYDVANYGYT
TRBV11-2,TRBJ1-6,ASSLNSRDYNSPLH
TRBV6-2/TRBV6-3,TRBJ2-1,ASSTYEEQF
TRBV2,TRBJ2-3,ASSQGSDTQY
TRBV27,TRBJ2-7,ASRQLDSPYEQY
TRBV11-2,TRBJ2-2,ASSQLGGAAGELF
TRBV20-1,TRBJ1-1,SARDRQTIMNTEAF
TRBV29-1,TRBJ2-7,SVENGNYEQY
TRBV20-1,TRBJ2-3,SVPPPCGREGTDTQY
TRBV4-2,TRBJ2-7,ASSQRGTYYEQY
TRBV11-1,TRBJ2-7,ASGPGLTYEQY
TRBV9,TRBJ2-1,ASSVLTGLTNEQF
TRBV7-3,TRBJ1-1,ASSLGQGGPEAF
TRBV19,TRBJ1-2,ASSRSDRAFYGYT
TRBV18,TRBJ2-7,ASSPGNGYEQY
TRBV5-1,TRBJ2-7,ASSWGSQGEQY
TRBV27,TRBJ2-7,ASSVRVSGYEQY
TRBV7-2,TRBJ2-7,ASSLVRQGEAYEQY
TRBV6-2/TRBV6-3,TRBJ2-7,ASRPRGGNYEQY
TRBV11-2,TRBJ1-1,ASEDSLMNTEAF
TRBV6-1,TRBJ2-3,ASSAGASITDTQY
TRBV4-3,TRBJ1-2,ASSQDLGPSYGYT
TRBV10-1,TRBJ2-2,ASSESKVWGPGELF
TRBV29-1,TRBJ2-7,SALGSQEGAYEQY
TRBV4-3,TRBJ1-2,ASSQTLPGLYGYT
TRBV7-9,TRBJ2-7,ASSLGSYEQY